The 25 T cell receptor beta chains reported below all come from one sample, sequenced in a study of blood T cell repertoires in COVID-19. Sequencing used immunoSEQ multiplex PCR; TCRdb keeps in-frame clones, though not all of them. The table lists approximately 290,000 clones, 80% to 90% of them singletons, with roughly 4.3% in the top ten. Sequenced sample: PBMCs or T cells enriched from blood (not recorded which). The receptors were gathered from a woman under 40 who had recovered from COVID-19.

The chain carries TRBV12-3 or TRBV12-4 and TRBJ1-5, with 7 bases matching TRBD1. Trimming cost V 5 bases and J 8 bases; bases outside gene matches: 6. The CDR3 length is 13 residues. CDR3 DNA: TGTGCCAGCAGTCGGGACAGCCGGGAGCCCCAGCATTTT. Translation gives CASSRDSREPQHF.

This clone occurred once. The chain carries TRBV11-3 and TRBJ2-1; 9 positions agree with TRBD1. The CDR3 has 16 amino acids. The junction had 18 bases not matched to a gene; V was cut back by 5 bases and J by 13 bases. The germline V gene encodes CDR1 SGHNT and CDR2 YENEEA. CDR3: CASSHTPGQGLTEQFF. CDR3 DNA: TGTGCCAGCAGCCACACGCCGGGACAGGGACTTACTGAACAGTTCTTC.

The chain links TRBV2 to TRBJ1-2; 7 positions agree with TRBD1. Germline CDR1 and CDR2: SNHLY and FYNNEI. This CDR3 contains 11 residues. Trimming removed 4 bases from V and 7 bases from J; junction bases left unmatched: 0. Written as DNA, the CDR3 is TGTGCCAGCAGTGCAGGGGGTGGCTACACCTTC. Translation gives CASSAGGGYTF.

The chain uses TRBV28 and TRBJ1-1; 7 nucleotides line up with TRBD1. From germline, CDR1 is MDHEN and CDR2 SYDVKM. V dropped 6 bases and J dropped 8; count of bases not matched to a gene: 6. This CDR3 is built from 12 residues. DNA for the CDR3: TGTGCCAGCAGAGTAGGGACAGCCGAAGCTTTCTTT. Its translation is CASRVGTAEAFF.

CDR3 sequence: CASSGQGYEQYF. In DNA form, the CDR3 reads TGTGCCAGCAGCGGACAGGGCTACGAGCAGTACTTC. This rearrangement joins TRBV13 to TRBJ2-7, with 8 bases that match TRBD1. V lost 5 bases, J lost 3 bases, and 0 bases stayed unmatched. The CDR3 is 12 amino acids. Germline V gene data show CDR1 as PRHDT and CDR2 as FYEKMQ (reference sequence).

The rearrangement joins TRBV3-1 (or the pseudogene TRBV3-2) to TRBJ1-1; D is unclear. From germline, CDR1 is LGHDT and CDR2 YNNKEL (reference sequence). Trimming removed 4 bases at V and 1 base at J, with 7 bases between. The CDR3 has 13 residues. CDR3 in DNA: TGTGCCAGCAGCCCCCGTTGGAACACTGAAGCTTTCTTT. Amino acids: CASSPRWNTEAFF.

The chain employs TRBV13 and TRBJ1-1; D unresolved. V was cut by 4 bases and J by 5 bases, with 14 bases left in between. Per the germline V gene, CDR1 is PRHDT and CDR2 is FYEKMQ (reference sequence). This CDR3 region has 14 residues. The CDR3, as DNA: TGTGCCAGCAGCTCCCTCCCTCGAGGGACTGAAGCTTTCTTT. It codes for CASSSLPRGTEAFF.

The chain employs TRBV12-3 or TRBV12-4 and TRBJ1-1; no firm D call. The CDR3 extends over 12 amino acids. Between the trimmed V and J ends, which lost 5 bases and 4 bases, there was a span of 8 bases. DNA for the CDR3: TGTGCCAGCAGTACCCGGGGCACTGAAGCTTTCTTT. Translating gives CASSTRGTEAFF.

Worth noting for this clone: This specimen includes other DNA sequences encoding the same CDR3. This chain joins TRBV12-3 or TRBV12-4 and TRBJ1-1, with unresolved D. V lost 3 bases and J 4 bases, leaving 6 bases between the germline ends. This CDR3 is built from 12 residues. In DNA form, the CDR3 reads TGTGCCAGCAGTTTCACCGGCACTGAAGCTTTCTTT. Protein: CASSFTGTEAFF.

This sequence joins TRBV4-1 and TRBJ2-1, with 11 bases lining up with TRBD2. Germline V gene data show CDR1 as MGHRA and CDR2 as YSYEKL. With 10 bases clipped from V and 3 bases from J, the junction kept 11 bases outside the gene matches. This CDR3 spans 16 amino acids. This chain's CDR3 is CATSTPGLAVYNEQFF. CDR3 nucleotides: TGCGCCACCTCCACACCGGGACTAGCGGTCTACAATGAGCAGTTCTTC.

Here the CDR3 reads CASSLQGRSTEAFF. In DNA, the CDR3 is TGTGCCAGCAGCTTACAAGGGAGGAGCACTGAAGCTTTCTTT. This chain links TRBV7-8 with TRBJ1-1; D call uncertain. The CDR3 sequence is 14 residues long. Trimming removed 2 bases at V and 4 bases at J, with 11 bases between. Germline assignment: CDR1 SGHVS and CDR2 FQNEAQ.

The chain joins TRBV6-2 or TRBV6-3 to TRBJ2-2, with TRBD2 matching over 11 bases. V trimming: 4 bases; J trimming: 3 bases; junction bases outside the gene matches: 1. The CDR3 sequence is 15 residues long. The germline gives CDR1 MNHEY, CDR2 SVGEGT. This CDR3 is CASSLLAGDTGELFF. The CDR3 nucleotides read TGTGCCAGCAGTTTACTAGCGGGAGACACCGGGGAGCTGTTTTTT.

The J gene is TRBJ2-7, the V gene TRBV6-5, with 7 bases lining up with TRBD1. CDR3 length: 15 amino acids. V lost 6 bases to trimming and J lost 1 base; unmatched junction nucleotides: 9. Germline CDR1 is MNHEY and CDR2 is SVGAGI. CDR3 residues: CASSHTDRISYEQYF. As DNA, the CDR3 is TGTGCCAGCAGCCATACGGACAGGATTTCCTACGAGCAGTACTTC.

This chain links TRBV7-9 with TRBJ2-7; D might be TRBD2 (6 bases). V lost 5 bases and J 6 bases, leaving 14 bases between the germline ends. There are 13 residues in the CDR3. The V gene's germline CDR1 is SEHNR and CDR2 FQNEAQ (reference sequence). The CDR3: CASSTPVGGEQYF. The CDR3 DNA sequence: TGTGCCAGCAGCACCCCGGTGGGGGGCGAGCAGTACTTC.

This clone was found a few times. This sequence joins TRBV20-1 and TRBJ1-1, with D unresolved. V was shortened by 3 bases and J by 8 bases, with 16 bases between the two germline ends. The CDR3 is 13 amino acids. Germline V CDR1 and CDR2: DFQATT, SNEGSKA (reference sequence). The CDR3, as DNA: TGCAGTGCTAGTTCCTTTGGGCCTTACGAAGCTTTCTTT. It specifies CSASSFGPYEAFF.

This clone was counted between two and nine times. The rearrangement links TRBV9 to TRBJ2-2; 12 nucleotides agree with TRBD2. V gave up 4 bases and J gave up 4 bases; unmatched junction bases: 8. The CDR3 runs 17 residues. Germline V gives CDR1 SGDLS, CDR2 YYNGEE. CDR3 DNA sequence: TGTGCCAGCAGCTTACGACTAGCGGGAGTAGGCACCGGGGAGCTGTTTTTT. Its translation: CASSLRLAGVGTGELFF.

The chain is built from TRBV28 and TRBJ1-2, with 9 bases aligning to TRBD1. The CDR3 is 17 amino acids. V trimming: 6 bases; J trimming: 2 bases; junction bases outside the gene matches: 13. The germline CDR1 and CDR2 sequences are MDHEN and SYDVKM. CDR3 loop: CASRLPSATGGNYGYTF. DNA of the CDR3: TGTGCCAGCAGGCTACCATCAGCGACAGGGGGGAACTATGGCTACACCTTC.

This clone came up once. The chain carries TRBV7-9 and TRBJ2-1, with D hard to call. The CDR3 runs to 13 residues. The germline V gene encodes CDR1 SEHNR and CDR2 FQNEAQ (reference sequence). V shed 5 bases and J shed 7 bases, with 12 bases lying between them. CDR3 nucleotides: TGTGCCAGCAGCCCAATTCTCGAGAATGAGCAGTTCTTC. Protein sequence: CASSPILENEQFF.

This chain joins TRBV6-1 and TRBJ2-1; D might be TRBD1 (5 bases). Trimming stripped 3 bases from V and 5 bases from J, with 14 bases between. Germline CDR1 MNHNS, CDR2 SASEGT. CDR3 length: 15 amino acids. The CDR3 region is CASSETANLNNEQFF. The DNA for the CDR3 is TGTGCCAGCAGTGAGACAGCTAACTTAAACAATGAGCAGTTCTTC.

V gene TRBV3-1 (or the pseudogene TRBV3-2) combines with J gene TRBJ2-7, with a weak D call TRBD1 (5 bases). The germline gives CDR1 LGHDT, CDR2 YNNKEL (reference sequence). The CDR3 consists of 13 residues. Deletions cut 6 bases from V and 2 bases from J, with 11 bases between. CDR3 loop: CASSPSTAYEQYF. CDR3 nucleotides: TGTGCCAGCAGTCCCTCGACAGCCTACGAGCAGTACTTC.

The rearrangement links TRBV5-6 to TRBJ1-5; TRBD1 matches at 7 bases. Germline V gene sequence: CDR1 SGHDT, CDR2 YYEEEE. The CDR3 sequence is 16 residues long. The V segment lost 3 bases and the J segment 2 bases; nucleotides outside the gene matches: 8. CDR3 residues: CASSSALTGGNQPQHF. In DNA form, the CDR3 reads TGTGCCAGCAGCTCAGCCCTTACAGGGGGCAATCAGCCCCAGCATTTT.

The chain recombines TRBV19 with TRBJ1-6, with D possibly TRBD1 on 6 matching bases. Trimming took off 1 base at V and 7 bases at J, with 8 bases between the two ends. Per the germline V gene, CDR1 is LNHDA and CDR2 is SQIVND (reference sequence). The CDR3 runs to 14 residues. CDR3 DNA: TGTGCCAGTAGTATAGGTCAGGGGAATTCACCCCTCCACTTT. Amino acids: CASSIGQGNSPLHF.

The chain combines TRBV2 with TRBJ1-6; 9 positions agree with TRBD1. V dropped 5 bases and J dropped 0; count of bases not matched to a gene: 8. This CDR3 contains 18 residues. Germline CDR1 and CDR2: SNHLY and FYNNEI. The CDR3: CASSPTGTGSSYNSPLHF. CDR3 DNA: TGTGCCAGCAGTCCCACCGGGACAGGGAGCTCCTATAATTCACCCCTCCACTTT.

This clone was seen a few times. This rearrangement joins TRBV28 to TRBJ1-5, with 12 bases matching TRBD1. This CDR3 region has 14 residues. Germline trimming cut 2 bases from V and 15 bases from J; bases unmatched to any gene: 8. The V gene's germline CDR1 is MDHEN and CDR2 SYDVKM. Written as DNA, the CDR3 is TGTGCCAGCAGTTTAGGGGACAGGGGGCTTTTTATGCATTTT. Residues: CASSLGDRGLFMHF.

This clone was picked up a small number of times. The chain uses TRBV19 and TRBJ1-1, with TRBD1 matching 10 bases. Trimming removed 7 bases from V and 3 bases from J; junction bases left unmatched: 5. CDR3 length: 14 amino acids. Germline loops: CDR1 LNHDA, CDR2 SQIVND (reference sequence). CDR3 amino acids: CASTDRGRDTEAFF. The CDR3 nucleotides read TGTGCCAGTACCGACAGGGGGCGGGACACTGAAGCTTTCTTT.